The 26 T cell receptor beta chains listed next were all sequenced from one sample in a study of cytomegalovirus exposure and HLA in healthy donors. PCR employed 60 Vbeta and 13 Jbeta primers. Libraries were prepared by immunoSEQ multiplex PCR; TCRdb keeps only in-frame clonotypes and omits some of them. Of some 56,000 clones listed, roughly 83% are singletons. Sequenced: PBMCs. The receptors stem from a human donor in good health.

The genes are TRBV25-1 and TRBJ2-1; a weak D match, TRBD2 (5 bases). CDR3 length: 16 residues. V was cut by 1 base and J by 5 bases, with 15 bases left in between. Per the germline V gene, CDR1 is MGHDK and CDR2 is SYGVNS. The CDR3 bases are TGTGCCAGCAGTGAATTGCCGGAAGCGGCTAACAATGAGCAGTTCTTC. Its protein is CASSELPEAANNEQFF.

This clone was found once. The chain combines TRBV18 with TRBJ1-4; possibly TRBD1 for D (5 bases). V gave up 2 bases and J gave up 0 bases, with 10 bases separating them. The CDR3 is made up of 16 amino acids. The germline gives CDR1 KGHSH, CDR2 LQKENI. In DNA form, the CDR3 reads TGTGCCAGCTCACCAACAGGACCTGCAACTAATGAAAAACTGTTTTTT. Translation gives CASSPTGPATNEKLFF.

This chain uses TRBV4-3 with TRBJ2-3; 7 bases line up with TRBD2. The CDR3 spans 16 residues. Germline CDR1 and CDR2: LGHNA and YSLEER. V dropped 5 bases and J dropped 1; count of bases not matched to a gene: 9. The CDR3 DNA sequence: TGCGCCAGCAGCGCGGGGAGCGGGGCCGGCACAGATACGCAGTATTTT. Translation gives CASSAGSGAGTDTQYF.

The chain links TRBV11-2 to TRBJ2-3; TRBD2 matches 9 bases. This CDR3 region has 15 residues. The germline CDR1 and CDR2 sequences are SGHAT and FQNNGV. V was clipped by 4 bases and J by 1 base; unmatched bases: 3. The CDR3 nucleotides are TGTGCCAGCAGCTCCCGGACTAGCGGCACAGATACGCAGTATTTT. Its translation is CASSSRTSGTDTQYF.

The chain has TRBV4-2 and TRBJ2-7; TRBD1 is a possible D gene (6 bases). V shed 0 bases and J shed 4 bases, with 16 bases lying between them. This CDR3 has 16 residues. Germline-derived CDR1 and CDR2 are LGHNA and YNFKEQ. For the CDR3, the DNA is TGTGCCAGCAGCCAAGATATGCGACAGGAAACTTACGAGCAGTACTTC. Translated, it gives CASSQDMRQETYEQYF.

The chain joins TRBV5-4 to TRBJ1-4, with TRBD1 matching over 7 bases. V was clipped by 4 bases and J by 5 bases; unmatched bases: 8. The CDR3 covers 15 residues. Looked up from germline, CDR1 is SGHNT and CDR2 is YYREEE (reference sequence). The CDR3 DNA reads TGTGCCAGCAGCCACACAGGGGTTGTGAATGAAAAACTGTTTTTT. It translates to CASSHTGVVNEKLFF.

The genes are TRBV7-2 and TRBJ1-2; D is possibly TRBD1 (6 bases). Germline V gives CDR1 SGHTA, CDR2 FQGNSA. With 2 bases removed from V and 8 bases from J, the gap between germline ends came to 24 bases. This CDR3 comprises 17 residues. The CDR3 spells CASSLRSTMGGGGGYTF. The CDR3 nucleotides read TGTGCCAGCAGCTTACGATCTACAATGGGAGGGGGGGGCGGCTACACCTTC.

In its sample, this clone was seen once. The V call is TRBV30, the J call TRBJ2-5; D is ambiguous. Trimming removed 0 bases at V and 7 bases at J, with 9 bases between. The germline V gene has CDR1 GTSNPN and CDR2 SVGIG (reference sequence). This CDR3 is built from 12 residues. The CDR3 bases are TGTGCCTGGAGTGTTCTTCTTTGGACCCAGTACTTC. Amino acids: CAWSVLLWTQYF.

The chain is built from TRBV10-1 and TRBJ2-7, with D tentatively TRBD2 (6 bases). The V gene lost 0 bases and the J gene lost 0 bases, with 12 bases spanning the gap. CDR1 and CDR2 from the germline V gene are WNHNN and SYGVQD (reference sequence). This CDR3 contains 16 residues. In DNA, the CDR3 is TGCGCCAGCAGTGAGTCCGGGCGGGGAGACTCCTACGAGCAGTACTTC. It specifies CASSESGRGDSYEQYF.

This chain links TRBV19 with TRBJ2-5, with 11 bases that match TRBD1. The CDR3 sequence is 14 residues long. Losses at the gene ends were 6 bases for V and 5 bases for J; bases not matched to a gene: 5. Looked up from germline, CDR1 is LNHDA and CDR2 is SQIVND (reference sequence). CDR3 bases: TGTGCCAGTAGCTGGACAGGGGGCTGGGAGACCCAGTACTTC. Its translation is CASSWTGGWETQYF.

This clone was seen once. V is TRBV28 and J is TRBJ1-5; 7 bases map to TRBD1. The V gene's germline CDR1 is MDHEN and CDR2 SYDVKM. The ends lost 6 bases at V and 5 bases at J; junction bases unmatched: 7. This CDR3 comprises 14 residues. CDR3 bases: TGTGCCAGCAGCCTAGGGACAGTCTATCAGCCCCAGCATTTT. It codes for CASSLGTVYQPQHF.

This chain links TRBV27 with TRBJ1-5; D not certain. Germline CDR1 reads MNHEY; CDR2 reads SMNVEV (reference sequence). The CDR3 extends over 13 amino acids. V was pared by 3 bases and J by 5 bases, with 8 bases between. DNA for the CDR3: TGTGCCAGCAGTTTCAACAGCTATCAGCCCCAGCATTTT. It encodes CASSFNSYQPQHF.

V and J are TRBV7-2 and TRBJ2-1; maybe TRBD2 (6 bases). The CDR3 covers 16 residues. V dropped 1 base and J dropped 2 bases, with 12 bases sitting between them. CDR1 and CDR2 (germline): SGHTA, FQGNSA. The CDR3 DNA follows: TGTGCCAGCAGCTTAGTTTTGCGGGACGCCTACAATGAGCAGTTCTTC. This sequence encodes CASSLVLRDAYNEQFF.

This clone turned up a few times. The chain couples TRBV6-1 to TRBJ2-5; 9 nucleotides match TRBD2. Germline CDR1 reads MNHNS; CDR2 reads SASEGT. The junction had 12 bases not matched to a gene; V was cut back by 7 bases and J by 6 bases. CDR3 length equals 15 residues. The CDR3 is CASKEGLAGPKTQYF. CDR3 nucleotide sequence: TGTGCCAGCAAAGAGGGTCTAGCGGGACCGAAGACCCAGTACTTC.

The chain combines TRBV11-2 with TRBJ2-5; D is ambiguous. The V end was cut by 1 base, the J end by 6 bases, with 15 bases between. The CDR3 is made up of 15 amino acids. CDR1 and CDR2 from the germline V gene are SGHAT and FQNNGV. CDR3 DNA sequence: TGTGCCAGCAGCTTAGGTGGTATCCAGGCGCAGACCCAGTACTTC. Protein sequence: CASSLGGIQAQTQYF. Variable domain in full (rest from reference TRBV11-2 and TRBJ2-5): EAGVAQSPRYKIIEKRQSVAFWCNPISGHATLYWYQQILGQGPKLLIQFQNNGVVDDSQLPKDRFSAERLKGVDSTLKIQPAKLEDSAVYLCASSLGGIQAQTQYFGPGTRLLVL.

The chain uses TRBV15 and TRBJ1-1, with a tentative D call TRBD1 (5 bases). Germline CDR1 LNHNV, CDR2 YYDKDF (reference sequence). V was pared by 5 bases and J by 3 bases, with 13 bases between. CDR3 length: 14 residues. CDR3 DNA sequence: TGTGCCACCAGCCTGACACGGGGGGACACTGAAGCTTTCTTT. Protein: CATSLTRGDTEAFF. Together with reference TRBV15 and TRBJ1-1, the CDR3 gives the full variable domain: DAMVIQNPRYQVTQFGKPVTLSCSQTLNHNVMYWYQQKSSQAPKLLFHYYDKDFNNEADTPDNFQSRRPNTSFCFLDIRSPGLGDTAMYLCATSLTRGDTEAFFGQGTRLTVV.

In DNA, the CDR3 is TGTGCCAGCAGTTTATTGGAGGGTGAAAAACTGTTTTTT. As protein: CASSLLEGEKLFF. The J gene is TRBJ1-4, the V gene TRBV28; D gene ambiguous. Germline V gene sequence: CDR1 MDHEN, CDR2 SYDVKM. Trimming took off 1 base at V and 7 bases at J, with 7 bases between the two ends. There are 13 residues in the CDR3.

The rearrangement joins TRBV30 to TRBJ2-7, with TRBD1 identical over 7 bases. Losses at the gene ends were 6 bases for V and 0 bases for J; bases not matched to a gene: 8. Germline-derived CDR1 and CDR2 are GTSNPN and SVGIG (reference sequence). CDR3 length equals 14 residues. The CDR3 nucleotides read TGTGCCTGTCCTCGACAGGGATTCTCCTACGAGCAGTACTTC. Translated, it gives CACPRQGFSYEQYF.

The chain carries TRBV28 and TRBJ1-1; 8 bases line up with TRBD1. J lost 7 bases, V lost 3 bases, and 16 bases had no gene match. Germline V gene sequence: CDR1 MDHEN, CDR2 SYDVKM. The CDR3 extends over 17 amino acids. The CDR3 here is CASSLHYIDRGEGEAFF. CDR3 bases: TGTGCCAGCAGTTTGCACTACATCGACAGGGGTGAGGGTGAAGCTTTCTTT. The variable domain in full, with the rest retrieved from reference TRBV28 and TRBJ1-1, is DVKVTQSSRYLVKRTGEKVFLECVQDMDHENMFWYRQDPGLGLRLIYFSYDVKMKEKGDIPEGYSVSREKKERFSLILESASTNQTSMYLCASSLHYIDRGEGEAFFGQGTRLTVV.

The rearrangement joins TRBV11-2 to TRBJ1-1; weak D call: TRBD1 (6 bases). Germline lookup yields CDR1 SGHAT and CDR2 FQNNGV. V lost 5 bases and J 1 base, leaving 17 bases between the germline ends. The CDR3 length is 16 residues. The CDR3 loop is CASSGDTGYWNTEAFF. CDR3 coding DNA: TGTGCCAGCAGCGGAGACACAGGGTATTGGAACACTGAAGCTTTCTTT.

The chain is built from TRBV19 and TRBJ1-1, with 8 bases identical to TRBD1. The CDR3 sequence is 13 residues long. Germline CDR1 and CDR2: LNHDA and SQIVND (reference sequence). The V segment lost 3 bases and the J segment 10 bases; nucleotides outside the gene matches: 7. This CDR3 reads CASSIEQGAGAFF. In DNA, the CDR3 is TGTGCCAGTAGTATCGAGCAGGGGGCGGGAGCTTTCTTT.

This sequence joins TRBV11-2 and TRBJ2-5, with TRBD2 identical over 8 bases. The V segment lost 5 bases and the J segment 4 bases; nucleotides outside the gene matches: 9. The CDR3 is 15 amino acids. Germline V gene sequence: CDR1 SGHAT, CDR2 FQNNGV. CDR3: CASSPRGGRSETQYF. The CDR3 DNA sequence: TGTGCCAGCAGCCCCCGGGGGGGGAGGTCAGAGACCCAGTACTTC.

The chain combines TRBV28 with TRBJ2-7; TRBD1 aligns across 7 bases. Trimming cost V 3 bases and J 7 bases; bases outside gene matches: 9. Germline V gene lookup returns CDR1 MDHEN and CDR2 SYDVKM. The CDR3 totals 14 residues. The CDR3 nucleotides read TGTGCCAGCAGTTTCCCTCACAGGGGCGGAGAGCAGTACTTC. Protein sequence: CASSFPHRGGEQYF.

The rearrangement joins TRBV6-5 to TRBJ2-7, with TRBD1 identical over 7 bases. This CDR3 spans 13 amino acids. CDR1 and CDR2 from the germline V gene are MNHEY and SVGAGI. The junction had 0 bases not matched to a gene; V was cut back by 2 bases and J by 2 bases. CDR3: CASSYDRAYEQYF. In nucleotides, the CDR3 is TGTGCCAGCAGTTACGACAGGGCCTACGAGCAGTACTTC.

The chain links TRBV29-1 to TRBJ1-1; D perhaps matches TRBD1 (5 bases). This CDR3 region has 13 residues. Trimming removed 5 bases from V and 5 bases from J, with 15 bases in between. Germline V gene sequence: CDR1 SQVTM, CDR2 ANQGSEA. This chain's CDR3 is CSVRAWGVTEAFF. In nucleotides, the CDR3 is TGCAGCGTTCGCGCATGGGGCGTAACTGAAGCTTTCTTT.

This clone occurred once. The chain has TRBV5-4 and TRBJ1-4; 10 positions match TRBD1. Germline V gene data show CDR1 as SGHNT and CDR2 as YYREEE (reference sequence). CDR3 size: 16 residues. The V gene end was trimmed by 3 bases and the J gene end by 2 bases; junction bases not matched to a gene: 4. The CDR3 DNA reads as TGTGCCAGCAGCTCAAGGGGACAGGGGACTAATGAAAAACTGTTTTTT. It yields the protein CASSSRGQGTNEKLFF.